The T cell receptor beta chain described here comes from a study of OX40 agonist ivuxolimab in advanced cancers. About the study: The patients received agonistic anti-OX40 (CD134) antibody ivuxolimab. Treatment received earlier with anti-PD-1, anti-PD-L1 or anti-CTLA-4 agents was allowed, and roughly 40% had some. The diagnoses of dose-escalation patients were hepatocellular carcinoma, melanoma, renal cell or head and neck cancer. Three individuals attained partial responses, comprising one hepatocellular carcinoma case and two cutaneous melanoma cases.

TCRdb's copy holds only in-frame clones and misses some; the assay was immunoSEQ multiplex PCR. The table lists 75,000 to 90,000 clones, roughly 89% of them singletons. V was cut by 0 bases and J by 4 bases, with 16 bases left in between. Germline CDR1 and CDR2: MNHEY and SVGAGI. This CDR3 comprises 16 residues. The sequencing used CD4+ or CD8+ T cells sorted from blood, collected in a trial of the OX40 agonist ivuxolimab. This receptor was identified in an adult with an advanced solid tumor such as melanoma, head and neck, liver or kidney cancer. This chain connects TRBV6-5 to TRBJ2-7; D is possibly TRBD2 (5 bases). CDR3 sequence (DNA): TGTGCCAGCAGTTACTCCCGAGGCCTAGCTAGGTACGAGCAGTACTTC. Translation: CASSYSRGLARYEQYF.